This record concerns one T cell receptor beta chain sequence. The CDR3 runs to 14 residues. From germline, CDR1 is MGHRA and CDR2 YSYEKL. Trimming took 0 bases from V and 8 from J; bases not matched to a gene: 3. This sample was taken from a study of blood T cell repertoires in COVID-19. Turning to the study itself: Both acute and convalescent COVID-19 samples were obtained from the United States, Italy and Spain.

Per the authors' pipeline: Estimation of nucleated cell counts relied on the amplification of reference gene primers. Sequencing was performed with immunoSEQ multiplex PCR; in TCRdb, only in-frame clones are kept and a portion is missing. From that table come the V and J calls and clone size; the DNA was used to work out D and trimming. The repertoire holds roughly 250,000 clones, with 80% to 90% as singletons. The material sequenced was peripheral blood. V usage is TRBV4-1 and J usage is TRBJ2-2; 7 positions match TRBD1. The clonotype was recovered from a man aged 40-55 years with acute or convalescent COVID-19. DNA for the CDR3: TGCGCCAGCAGCCAAGAAGGGGGCGGGGGGGAGCTGTTTTTT. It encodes CASSQEGGGGELFF.